The clone carrying this T cell receptor beta chain has more than one count but fewer than ten. The antigen is undetermined. The data were produced by immunoSEQ multiplex PCR, yet TCRdb's version contains in-frame clones alone and is incomplete. The data show about 2,400 clones, more than 35% seen once. Adjacent lung tissue lacking atypia was obtained at a distance of at least 2 cm from the tumor margin. This sample is drawn from a study of T cells in localized non-small cell lung cancer. CDR3 length: 15 amino acids. General study results and limits: Compared with tumor, uninvolved adjacent lung displayed greater T cell clonality, ranking highest overall. An association was observed between higher blood T cell density and longer overall survival.

The material was normal lung tissue next to the tumor, obtained before any cancer treatment. The clonotype comes from a man aged 40 to 75 with stage II lung adenocarcinoma. J is TRBJ2-1 and V is TRBV7-5; the table's TRBD2 call for D was not verified on the DNA. TRBV7-5 is a documented pseudogene. This CDR3 is CASSGGAGAYNEQFF. CDR3 coding DNA: TGTGCCAGCAGCGGGGGAGCGGGAGCATACAATGAGCAGTTCTTC.